The 11 T cell receptor beta chains presented below share a single source sample, sequenced in a study of OX40 agonist ivuxolimab in advanced cancers. The method was immunoSEQ multiplex PCR; TCRdb's version includes in-frame clones alone and lacks a portion of them. The table lists about 64,000 clones, roughly four fifths of them singletons. Specimen: CD4+ or CD8+ T cells sorted from blood, collected in a trial of the OX40 agonist ivuxolimab. These receptors all come from an adult with an advanced solid tumor such as melanoma, head and neck, liver or kidney cancer.

By frequency in the sample, this clone is medium-sized. The J gene is TRBJ1-5, the V gene TRBV6-5; 8 bases match TRBD1. The CDR3 sequence is 13 residues long. The ends lost 6 bases at V and 6 bases at J; junction bases unmatched: 4. CDR1 and CDR2 from the germline V gene are MNHEY and SVGAGI. Here the CDR3 DNA reads TGTGCCAGCAGCTCAGGGGGCGGTCAGCCCCAGCATTTT. This sequence encodes CASSSGGGQPQHF.

This clone was detected once. The CDR3 reads CASSERGGPNEQFF. The CDR3, as DNA: TGTGCCAGCAGTGAGCGGGGGGGCCCCAATGAGCAGTTCTTC. The chain carries TRBV6-4 and TRBJ2-1, with 9 bases matching TRBD2. In germline, CDR1 is MRHNA, CDR2 SNTAGT. The CDR3 has 14 residues. J gave up 6 bases and V 3 bases, and 3 bases lay outside the gene matches.

This chain joins TRBV9 and TRBJ1-4; D ambiguous. Trimming stripped 3 bases from V and 4 bases from J, with 7 bases between. The germline V gene has CDR1 SGDLS and CDR2 YYNGEE. The CDR3 runs to 13 residues. CDR3 DNA sequence: TGTGCCAGCAGCGGGGCGGATAATGAAAAACTGTTTTTT. As protein: CASSGADNEKLFF.

The chain is built from TRBV6-5 and TRBJ1-5; 7 nucleotides align to TRBD1. With 1 base clipped from V and 3 bases from J, the junction kept 3 bases outside the gene matches. Germline V gene lookup returns CDR1 MNHEY and CDR2 SVGAGI. The CDR3 runs to 15 residues. This CDR3 is CASSYWDSPNQPQHF. In DNA form, the CDR3 reads TGTGCCAGCAGTTACTGGGACAGCCCCAATCAGCCCCAGCATTTT.

This rearrangement joins TRBV5-1 to TRBJ2-2, with TRBD2 as a possible D gene (5 bases). Germline V gene lookup returns CDR1 SGHRS and CDR2 YFSETQ. The CDR3 is made up of 17 amino acids. The V and J ends lost 4 bases and 0 bases respectively, with 16 bases between them. The CDR3 sequence: CASSPLGIATNTGELFF. The CDR3 coding sequence is TGCGCCAGCAGCCCGTTGGGGATAGCGACGAACACCGGGGAGCTGTTTTTT.

The chain is built from TRBV27 and TRBJ1-1; D remains unclear. In germline, CDR1 is MNHEY, CDR2 SMNVEV (reference sequence). This CDR3 comprises 14 residues. V was trimmed by 3 bases and J by 2 bases, leaving 10 bases between them. The CDR3 DNA is TGTGCCAGCAGTTTGGACGGCATCAACACTGAAGCTTTCTTT. This sequence encodes CASSLDGINTEAFF.

A single count supports this clone. V and J are TRBV4-1 and TRBJ1-1; possibly TRBD1 for D (6 bases). V gave up 4 bases and J gave up 3 bases, with 9 bases separating them. Per the germline V gene, CDR1 is MGHRA and CDR2 is YSYEKL. The CDR3 totals 13 residues. In nucleotides, the CDR3 is TGCGCCAGCAGCCCTCAGGGGTACACTGAAGCTTTCTTT. Amino acids: CASSPQGYTEAFF.

V and J are TRBV7-9 and TRBJ1-3, with D hard to call. This CDR3 comprises 12 residues. CDR1 and CDR2 (germline): SEHNR, FQNEAQ (reference sequence). With 3 bases removed from V and 4 bases from J, the gap between germline ends came to 4 bases. The CDR3 region has the DNA TGTGCCAGCAGCTTTGCCGGAAACACCATATATTTT. It specifies CASSFAGNTIYF.

The V call is TRBV18, the J call TRBJ1-5; no clear D gene. Germline V gene lookup returns CDR1 KGHSH and CDR2 LQKENI. With 0 bases removed from V and 10 bases from J, the gap between germline ends came to 10 bases. The CDR3 totals 13 residues. The CDR3 region is CASSPPMGGPQHF. CDR3 bases: TGTGCCAGCTCACCACCCATGGGTGGACCCCAGCATTTT.

J is TRBJ1-1 and V is TRBV10-3; 8 positions agree with TRBD1. The J segment lost 6 bases and the V segment lost 5 bases, leaving 17 bases of the junction unmatched. Germline V gives CDR1 ENHRY, CDR2 SYGVKD. The CDR3 sequence is 17 residues long. DNA of the CDR3: TGTGCCATCAGTTCCGCGGGACAGGTAGGGAATGAGGCTGAAGCTTTCTTT. Translating it yields CAISSAGQVGNEAEAFF.

A single count supports this clone. This chain connects TRBV4-2 to TRBJ2-1; 7 bases map to TRBD1. With 1 base clipped from V and 7 bases from J, the junction kept 4 bases outside the gene matches. The CDR3 is 14 amino acids. Germline V gives CDR1 LGHNA, CDR2 YNFKEQ. The CDR3 region has the DNA TGTGCCAGCAGCCAAGCCCAACAGGGGAATGAGCAGTTCTTC. Its protein is CASSQAQQGNEQFF.